This record looks at one T cell receptor (beta chain) sequence and its context. No antigen is known for it. No much larger clone exists at a distance of one base, and base qualities are not known. The sample contains more than one DNA sequence encoding this CDR3. Using the deep immunoSEQ assay, TCR CDR3 regions were amplified from genomic DNA by multiplex PCR. For each cell subset, the extracted genomic DNA was distributed evenly across all wells of several immunoSEQ 96-well plates, and each plate served as one replicate. For sorted subsets, about 200 ng genomic DNA, equal to 25,000 to 35,000 T cell genomes, was loaded into each replicate PCR. Purified libraries were measured with a Qubit 3.0 fluorometer, size-checked on a Bioanalyzer 2100, and measured again with the KAPA Library Quantification kit. Every immunoSEQ 96-well plate was sequenced on a dedicated single-read 150-cycle Illumina NextSeq 550 flow cell. The original methods were these. The immunoSEQ output contained only junctional sequences without quality scores, so filtering could not match that applied to full-length reads. Sequences were annotated with PyIR, a Python wrapper for IgBLAST v1.9, using IMGT germline references to assign V/J genes and CDR3. Reads were filtered out if the reads had weak V/J assignments (E-value above 1e-6), no CDR3, stop codons, out-of-frame junctions, or ambiguous translated residues. V3J clonotypes were defined as sequences sharing the same inferred V gene, J gene, and CDR3 amino acid sequence. Percentage overlap between repertoires was computed as shared unique clonotypes divided by the size of the smaller repertoire. Repertoire richness was assessed with RTK rarefaction, the Chao1 estimator, and Recon v2.1 estimates of unobserved clonotypes. For all TCRbeta clonotypes obtained by the gDNA method from a handful of donors, generation probabilities were computed with OLGA. Held by TCRdb, this immuneACCESS table contains in-frame sequences only and omits some clones. Under half of the omission traces to an unresolved V gene where checked; the cause of the rest is unknown. Clone size and V and J calls were adopted from that table, with D and trimming inferred from the DNA. In this sample the table shows roughly 590,000 clones, less than 97% of which occur a single time. 0.1% to 0.11% of the sample is in the top ten clones.

This sample was included in a study of shared clonotypes between healthy human individuals (dated by TCRdb to about 2020). A note on the overall study: The cohort comprised a couple of women and a few men aged 18 to 49 years. To increase sequencing depth and limit assay-specific biases, TCR repertoire library preparation and sequencing were carried out by different laboratories using diverse techniques. Blood TCR repertoires of 5 or 6 healthy adults were deeply sequenced to estimate repertoire size and the extent of clonotype sharing between individuals. For each donor, three plates each were used for CD4 naive and CD4 memory, two plates were used for CD8 naive, and one plate was used for CD8 memory. Between about 0.94 and 10 billion PBMCs per donor were obtained by leukapheresis.

General conclusions and limits of the study: Because the study included a small number of donors, the genetic and exposure-history diversity represented was limited. Pairwise subsampling indicated that sequencing depth was expected to affect the degree of clonotype sharing among donors. Clonotypes shared by all four sorted-subset donors showed higher generation probabilities than non-shared clonotypes. When a few donors were compared, the shared fraction of clonotypes was roughly 5% for naive CD4, around 3.6% for naive CD8, more than 2% for memory CD4, and less than 0.45% for memory CD8. Only blood was sampled, and tissue TCR repertoires likely differ from those in blood. Naive subsets generally had larger estimated clonotype richness than memory subsets did. Even with the large sequencing depth, rarefaction of the sorted-subset datasets indicated that sequencing was incomplete.

Via the germline V gene (reference sequence), CDR1 is LNHDA and CDR2 SQIVND. The germline ends are 6 bases apart after V is trimmed by 2 bases and J by 2 bases. The CDR3 numbers 13 residues from cysteine through phenylalanine. Only the CDR3 DNA is retained, 39 bases long and in frame from the first base. For the CD8 naive samples, CD45RO-negative cells were positively selected for CCR7, yielding a CD45RA+CCR7+ population from which TemRA cells were excluded. Donors were healthy HIV-negative adults with no recently reported acute infections or vaccinations. Every donor was a Caucasian adult residing in Nashville, Tennessee, USA. After blood collection by leukapheresis, PBMCs were isolated using Ficoll-Histopaque density gradient centrifugation and then cryopreserved in the vapor phase of liquid nitrogen. Analytical flow cytometry was used to check the purity and quantity of every magnetically sorted T cell population. Genomic DNA was isolated from each sorted fraction and quantified by UV absorbance on a Nanodrop 2000c.

The TCR was taken from a woman aged 25 to 39 in good health. Sequencing was performed on naive CD8+ T cells sorted from blood. The cell subset or site tag for this specimen amounts to: CD45RA+CCR7+. The chain is made from TRBV19 and TRBJ1-1; TRBD1 could be the D gene, as 5 bases match. Here is the DNA: TGTGCCAGTAGTATACAGGGTAACACTGAAGCTTTCTTT. This gives the protein CASSIQGNTEAFF.